These 12 T cell receptor beta chains originate from one sample sequenced in a study of cytotoxic CD8 clonotypes in ibrutinib-treated CLL. Libraries were prepared by immunoSEQ multiplex PCR; TCRdb keeps only in-frame clonotypes and omits some of them. The repertoire has about 30,000 clones, 45% to 60% of them found once; the top ten carry around 5.1%. The source material was PBMCs, sampled before ibrutinib treatment. These receptors were collected from a human donor with chronic lymphocytic leukemia.

The V call is TRBV7-3, the J call TRBJ2-3; D is ambiguous. Germline V lookup: CDR1 SGHTA, CDR2 FQGTGA. The CDR3 has 13 amino acids. Trimming shortened V by 5 bases and J by 0 bases, and 6 bases separated the two germline ends. Written as DNA, the CDR3 is TGTGCCAGCAGCGAGGACAGCACAGATACGCAGTATTTT. It encodes CASSEDSTDTQYF.

This clone was counted a few times. CDR3 protein: CASSQLGNGGGAQYF. CDR3 nucleotide sequence: TGTGCCAGCAGCCAGCTGGGGAACGGGGGTGGGGCCCAGTACTTC. The V call is TRBV7-8, the J call TRBJ2-5, with TRBD2 as a possible D gene (6 bases). With 5 bases removed from V and 9 bases from J, the gap between germline ends came to 22 bases. This CDR3 is built from 15 residues. Germline lookup yields CDR1 SGHVS and CDR2 FQNEAQ.

This chain joins TRBV19 and TRBJ2-5, with D tentatively TRBD2 (5 bases). V lost 4 bases, J lost 0 bases, and 12 bases lay in between. This CDR3 contains 15 residues. Looked up from germline, CDR1 is LNHDA and CDR2 is SQIVND (reference sequence). The CDR3 DNA is TGTGCCAGTAGTAGAGGGATTAGGTACCAAGAGACCCAGTACTTC. Translation gives CASSRGIRYQETQYF.

The chain carries TRBV7-2 and TRBJ2-5, with TRBD2 identical over 13 bases. Germline V gene data show CDR1 as SGHTA and CDR2 as FQGNSA. The CDR3 covers 16 residues. The V gene end was trimmed by 5 bases and the J gene end by 5 bases; junction bases not matched to a gene: 8. The DNA for the CDR3 is TGTGCCAGCAGCCCCCCGGGACTAGCGGGAAAGGAGACCCAGTACTTC. Protein product: CASSPPGLAGKETQYF.

This chain uses TRBV13 with TRBJ2-5; D not certain. The germline V gene encodes CDR1 PRHDT and CDR2 FYEKMQ (reference sequence). V lost 2 bases, J lost 2 bases, and 27 bases lay in between. The CDR3 is made up of 20 amino acids. CDR3 in DNA: TGTGCCAGCAGCTTAATTTCTTTTGGTTACGGCGAGACTCCACAAGAGACCCAGTACTTC. It codes for CASSLISFGYGETPQETQYF. Filled out from reference TRBV13 and TRBJ2-5, the complete variable domain reads AAGVIQSPRHLIKEKRETATLKCYPIPRHDTVYWYQQGPGQDPQFLISFYEKMQSDKGSIPDRFSAQQFSDYHSELNMSSLELGDSALYFCASSLISFGYGETPQETQYFGPGTRLLVL.

V gene TRBV5-1 combines with J gene TRBJ1-4; D not resolved. This CDR3 is 14 amino acids long. V was cut by 4 bases and J by 4 bases, with 11 bases left in between. Germline CDR1 SGHRS, CDR2 YFSETQ. The CDR3 protein is CASSPGRSNEKLFF. For the CDR3, the DNA is TGCGCCAGCAGCCCCGGACGGAGTAATGAAAAACTGTTTTTT.

J is TRBJ2-1 and V is TRBV18; 14 positions agree with TRBD2. The CDR3 has 16 residues. Germline assignment: CDR1 KGHSH and CDR2 LQKENI. With V trimmed by 5 bases and J by 7 bases, 7 bases remained unmatched. CDR3 sequence reads: CASSGLAGGGGNEQFF. For the CDR3, the DNA is TGTGCCAGCTCAGGACTAGCGGGAGGCGGTGGGAATGAGCAGTTCTTC.

This clone occurred once. The chain combines TRBV14 with TRBJ2-5, with TRBD2 as a possible D gene (5 bases). This CDR3 spans 17 amino acids. Germline loops: CDR1 SGHDN, CDR2 FVKESK. V dropped 4 bases and J dropped 2 bases, with 20 bases sitting between them. The chain's CDR3 is CASSLLGRTRDQETQYF. For the CDR3, the DNA is TGTGCCAGCAGCCTCCTGGGAAGAACACGGGATCAAGAGACCCAGTACTTC.

This clone was seen more than once but under ten times. This chain joins TRBV9 and TRBJ1-2; 10 bases line up with TRBD1. CDR1 SGDLS and CDR2 YYNGEE come from the germline V gene. The V gene end was trimmed by 2 bases and the J gene end by 10 bases; junction bases not matched to a gene: 8. The CDR3 has 14 residues. The CDR3 region is CASSVYPGTGVYTF. CDR3 DNA: TGTGCCAGCAGCGTTTATCCCGGGACAGGGGTCTACACCTTC.

This clone was seen a handful of times. The chain combines TRBV7-2 with TRBJ2-7; D is undetermined. The V gene's germline CDR1 is SGHTA and CDR2 FQGNSA. The ends were cut back, 2 bases at V and 3 bases at J, with 8 bases in the middle. This CDR3 comprises 13 residues. The CDR3 DNA sequence: TGTGCCAGCAGCTTAAATGTCGACTACGAGCAGTACTTC. The encoded protein is CASSLNVDYEQYF.

In its sample, this clone was seen once. The CDR3 loop reads CASSLGEETNTGELFF. The CDR3 nucleotides are TGTGCCAGCAGCTTAGGGGAGGAGACGAACACCGGGGAGCTGTTTTTT. The chain recombines TRBV7-2 with TRBJ2-2; D perhaps matches TRBD2 (6 bases). Trimming removed 1 base at V and 0 bases at J, with 9 bases between. The CDR3 totals 16 residues. Germline-derived CDR1 and CDR2 are SGHTA and FQGNSA.

The chain has TRBV4-1 and TRBJ2-7; unclear D gene. The CDR3 contains 13 residues. Trimming removed 1 base at V and 3 bases at J, with 7 bases between. CDR1 is MGHRA, CDR2 YSYEKL, per germline. CDR3 loop: CASSQGAGYEQYF. In DNA, the CDR3 is TGCGCCAGCAGCCAAGGGGCCGGCTACGAGCAGTACTTC.